A single sample gave rise to the 4 T cell receptor beta chains below, sequenced in a study of cytomegalovirus exposure and HLA in healthy donors. TCRdb's copy holds only in-frame clones and misses some; the assay was immunoSEQ multiplex PCR. The table records about 160,000 clones, 89% of them present only once. The sample comprised PBMCs. Source of these receptors: a woman aged 18-29 years in good health and CMV-seropositive.

This clone has a single count. This rearrangement joins TRBV11-2 to TRBJ1-5; 9 bases are shared with TRBD1. Germline V gene data show CDR1 as SGHAT and CDR2 as FQNNGV. V lost 4 bases and J lost 8; bases outside the gene matches: 9. There are 15 residues in the CDR3. In nucleotides, the CDR3 is TGTGCCAGCAGCTCGGCGGGACAGGGTGTAAAGCCCCAGCATTTT. Translation: CASSSAGQGVKPQHF.

V and J are TRBV19 and TRBJ2-2; 9 bases match TRBD1. The V segment lost 4 bases and the J segment 8 bases; nucleotides outside the gene matches: 8. CDR3 length equals 15 residues. CDR1 is LNHDA and CDR2 is SQIVND in the germline V gene (reference sequence). This chain's CDR3 is CASSTLDRGKGELFF. CDR3 DNA: TGTGCCAGTAGTACTTTAGACAGGGGGAAGGGGGAGCTGTTTTTT. Complete variable domain (other parts from reference TRBV19 and TRBJ2-2): DGGITQSPKYLFRKEGQNVTLSCEQNLNHDAMYWYRQDPGQGLRLIYYSQIVNDFQKGDIAEGYSVSREKKESFPLTVTSAQKNPTAFYLCASSTLDRGKGELFFGEGSRLTVL.

The chain uses TRBV28 and TRBJ1-5, with 8 bases that match TRBD1. Germline V CDR1 and CDR2: MDHEN, SYDVKM. This CDR3 has 16 residues. J was trimmed by 0 bases and V by 5 bases; bases with no gene match: 6. In nucleotides, the CDR3 is TGTGCCAGCAGTCCAGACAGGGGTGGTAGCAATCAGCCCCAGCATTTT. Translated, it gives CASSPDRGGSNQPQHF. The full variable domain, its missing parts supplied by reference TRBV28 and TRBJ1-5, is DVKVTQSSRYLVKRTGEKVFLECVQDMDHENMFWYRQDPGLGLRLIYFSYDVKMKEKGDIPEGYSVSREKKERFSLILESASTNQTSMYLCASSPDRGGSNQPQHFGDGTRLSIL.

The chain combines TRBV9 with TRBJ2-4; D may be TRBD2 (7 bases). Germline V CDR1 and CDR2: SGDLS, YYNGEE. The CDR3 sequence is 18 residues long. Between the trimmed V and J ends, which lost 4 bases and 0 bases, there was a span of 20 bases. The CDR3 DNA sequence: TGTGCCAGCAGCCCACTGGGGGGGGCTAGCGGAGCCAAAAACATTCAGTACTTC. Amino acid sequence: CASSPLGGASGAKNIQYF. The full variable domain, completed using reference TRBV9 and TRBJ2-4, is DSGVTQTPKHLITATGQRVTLRCSPRSGDLSVYWYQQSLDQGLQFLIQYYNGEERAKGNILERFSAQQFPDLHSELNLSSLELGDSALYFCASSPLGGASGAKNIQYFGAGTRLSVL.